The sequence of this T cell receptor beta chain was determined in a study of PD-1 blockade in classical Hodgkin lymphoma. Whole-study context: Intravenous delivery of nivolumab at 3 mg/kg to patients occurred every 2 weeks. Study results and limitations: With CD4+ cells, TCR diversity rose significantly by C4D1, but not with CD8+ cells.

Germline V gene data show CDR1 as SGDLS and CDR2 as YYNGEE. V was pared by 1 base and J by 5 bases, with 9 bases between. CDR3 length: 13 amino acids. The time point was: cycle 4 day 1 (C4D1), after about 6 weeks of nivolumab. After autologous stem cell transplantation all patients relapsed, and prior brentuximab vedotin exposure differed between cohorts. Purification of CD4+ T cells from thawed PBMCs was achieved by magnetic negative selection. The assay was immunoSEQ multiplex PCR, and TCRdb's table has in-frame clones only and misses some. The repertoire includes fewer than 35,000 clones, roughly 90% of them detected once, and approximately 0.27% sits in the top ten. This clone was detected once. The target antigen is unknown.

The chain combines TRBV9 with TRBJ1-1, with D possibly matching TRBD1 (5 bases). This clonotype was obtained from a human donor with classical Hodgkin lymphoma. Sample: CD4+ T cells from blood, taken before the fourth cycle of nivolumab. The CDR3 coding sequence is TGTGCCAGCAGCGTAATCGGGGGTACTGAAGCTTTCTTT. This codes for CASSVIGGTEAFF.